Included here is one T cell receptor beta chain sequence, with context. This clonotype was counted a few times. It lacks a known antigen. Base qualities are missing; no much larger clone stands one base away. The data were taken from a study of T-cell reconstitution after alpha-beta-depleted transplantation in children (dated by TCRdb to about 2016). About the study as a whole: Using TCR repertoire profiling, the study followed T-cell immune reconstitution in a quantitative way in children after TCRalphabeta/CD19-depleted allogeneic hematopoietic cell transplantation.

From the cysteine up to the phenylalanine, the CDR3 has a length of 13 residues. The retained sequence is limited to the CDR3, 39 bases, with the frame set at the first base. Sequences DFQATT (CDR1) and SNEGSKA (CDR2) are obtained from the germline V gene (reference sequence). The method was PCR. TCRdb names Illumina HiSeq 2500 as the instrument used. TCR library preparation used molecular barcoding, with unique molecular identifiers applied to normalize quantification of the TCRbeta repertoire. TCRdb reran the public reads through fastp at Q25 and MiXCR, keeping productive beta chains. Entries that share a CDR3 protein sequence are merged under the most common genes and DNA. This sample lists 400,000 to 500,000 distinct CDR3 sequences; roughly a tenth were detected once. The leading ten clones occupy roughly 6% of the sample.

This receptor was obtained from a human donor who donated a stem cell graft to a child with acute myeloid leukemia. The sample was PBMCs from the stem cell graft donor, taken from the stem cell graft. The V gene is TRBV20-1 and the J gene is TRBJ1-1, and possibly TRBD1, on 5 matching bases. The CDR3 loop reads CKAGPGGDTEAFF. The DNA reads TGCAAGGCAGGTCCCGGGGGGGACACTGAAGCTTTCTTT.